This TCR beta chain was identified during a study of cytomegalovirus exposure and HLA in healthy donors (dated 2017 in TCRdb). In the study overall: According to an earlier analysis of a few hundred of the donors, some 180 million T cells yielded roughly 110 million unique TCR beta sequences and around 280 Gb of sequence data. Besides the first cohort of around 670 subjects, a separate validation cohort made up of 120 different subjects was used. In a later analysis, previously published TCR beta repertoires from some 640 donors were re-analyzed and high-resolution HLA genotyping was added so that TCR occurrence patterns could be studied. The study combined high-throughput TCR immunosequencing, statistical association of individual TCRs with disease status, and machine learning to predict cytomegalovirus infection status. Typing coverage differed by locus: A, B, C, DRB1 and DQB1 were typed in roughly 620-630 donors, DQA1 in about 510, DPA1 in approximately 610, and DPB1 in approximately 450. The study aimed to test whether cataloging public T cell receptors could reveal signatures of past pathogen exposure. An early release covering roughly 600 HLA-typed donors comprised approximately 300 gigabases of sequencing data and 85 million to 100 million unique TCR sequences. The T cell repertoires of roughly 660 subjects were profiled by immunosequencing and related to cytomegalovirus serostatus. Of the 300 to 500 genotyped donors, more than 75% were placed in the genetic ancestry cluster associated with self-reported Caucasian donors. HLA typing included class I and class II loci at four-digit resolution. Across under 500 genotyped donors of the cohort, an average of roughly 230,000 unique TCR beta nucleotide sequences per donor were sequenced, and roughly a sixth of those sequences were non-productive. A later genetic analysis took genome-wide SNP genotypes for about 55% of the roughly 700 donors and used that subset as a discovery cohort. Every repertoire in the discovery cohort had been generated on one and the same sequencing platform. Rather than drawing on any new phenotypic data, the later analysis identified candidate immune exposures from TCR beta sequences and the way those sequences occurred across donors. To decide whether each TCR beta V gene segment behaved as functional or pseudogenic, an earlier analysis of fewer than 750 of the donors relied on high-throughput TCR beta sequencing. Donor age, sex, ethnicity and CMV serostatus were compiled together with the repertoire data. About five DR-DQ haplotypes were treated as single units for association and clustering because of strong linkage in the cohort.

Library method: the immunoSEQ multiplex PCR assay. The multiplex PCR relied on a mix of 60 forward primers for TCR Vbeta segments and 13 reverse primers for TCR Jbeta segments. The CDR3 region of rearranged TCR beta genes was amplified from genomic DNA by a multiplex PCR assay. The Illumina HiSeq System was used to sequence the amplified TCR beta libraries as 87-base-pair reads. The authors' pipeline ran thus. Across the roughly 700 repertoires, a later analysis counted some 81 million unique TCR beta chains, 9 million to 14 million of which were shared by at least two donors. A nearest-neighbor algorithm error-corrected the raw reads and collapsed the reads into unique sequences, merging closely related sequences to remove PCR and sequencing errors. Alignment of CDR3 sequences to IMGT reference sequences was used to assign V, D and J gene segments. For a sequence to be retained, a match of at least six nucleotides was required to both a V gene segment and a J gene segment. A rearrangement was called productive if the CDR3 had no stop codons and remained in frame with V and J, and every other rearrangement was called non-productive. Following IMGT convention, CDR3 was defined as the stretch from the second conserved V-encoded cysteine up to the conserved J-encoded phenylalanine. The earlier analysis of fewer than 700 of the donors excluded sequences that lacked an unambiguous match to a single V gene segment. An earlier analysis of about 590 of the donors classified V segments as functional when productive rearrangements were above 56.7% and as segregating when the standard deviation between donors was above 5%. A statistical classification framework was built to diagnose cytomegalovirus status from the catalog of TCR beta chain sequences. V and J gene assignment, in a later analysis, came from comparing TCR nucleotide sequences with IMGT/GENE-DB human TR gene sequences. Using the TCRdist pipeline, a later analysis assigned CDR3 sequences along with most-parsimonious VDJ recombination scenarios. In a later analysis, each TCR beta chain was defined by its CDR3 amino acid sequence together with its V-gene family, and reads without a unique V-gene family were excluded. To address suspected cross-contamination and a sequencing artifact, a later analysis removed 550 to 750 highly shared, low-generation-probability nucleotide sequences. In a later analysis, a clonal expansion index for each public chain was calculated from normalized within-repertoire ranks of inferred template counts. Generation probabilities in a later analysis came from a VDJ recombination model fitted to out-of-frame rearrangements, and those results were checked against IGoR. In a later analysis, TCR-TCR, TCR-HLA and TCR-CMV co-occurrence was scored with hypergeometric tests, and a repertoire-size bias correction was applied to TCR pairs. In a later analysis, false discovery rates were estimated by permuting HLA or CMV assignments 20 times. A later analysis grouped co-occurring TCRs with DBSCAN, adding TCRdist sequence similarity when clustering within HLA-allele-positive subsets. Repertoires with fewer than 30,000 or more than 120,000 public chains, plus five repertoires with anomalous nucleotide sharing, were excluded from co-occurrence clustering. In its TCRdb copy, this immuneACCESS table keeps in-frame sequences only and misses some clones. Where compared with another copy, unresolved V genes explain less than half of these, and the others have no known cause. The DNA was the basis for D and trimming; V, J and clone size are from that table. Counted in this sample were 160,000 or so clones; around 80% of them appeared once. The ten largest make up 2.1% of the sample.

Overall results and qualifications from the work: In this cohort, only TCR beta chains were sequenced, and detectable features were limited by the absence of alpha or paired-chain data. A later analysis found that TCR association rates varied across HLA loci, with DRB1 alleles showing the most associated TCRs and HLA-C alleles the fewest. Compared with equally common non-associated chains, HLA-associated TCR beta chains in a later analysis were more clonally expanded and had lower generation probabilities. A later analysis found that most CMV-associated TCR beta chains appeared HLA-restricted, with HLA associations seemingly driven largely by CMV exposure. Specific HLA alleles were associated with 15,000 to 20,000 TCR beta sequences at a false discovery rate of 0.05 in a later analysis. A further reported finding was that TCR beta sequences accurately predicted the HLA-A and HLA-B alleles for most subjects in the first cohort. In the study, approximately 160 TCR beta chains were listed as associated with cytomegalovirus. Immune exposure information for the cohort was limited to CMV serostatus. An association between a missense DCLRE1C variant and V-gene and J-gene trimming of TCR beta chains was found in a later genetic analysis and replicated in an independent cohort. A later genetic analysis reported fewer N-insertions in productive TCRs among donors in an Asian-associated ancestry cluster than the roughly 620-donor mean. Linkage disequilibrium might explain the correlated functional status among segregating V segments, but an unknown experimental factor could not be excluded. Presence/absence analyses assumed roughly uniform sequencing depth across donors, an assumption that may not hold. In an earlier analysis of approximately 590 of the donors, most TCR beta V segments appeared in productive rearrangements about 87% or about 30% of the time, broadly matching IMGT annotations. A group of highly shared sequence variants was considered likely to be a technical artifact of the sequencing pipeline. When HLA alleles, especially DR and DQ, strongly co-occurred, TCR associations were difficult to assign to individual alleles. In both the original and validation cohorts, the classifier was reported to diagnose cytomegalovirus status with high specificity and sensitivity. In vitro tests confirmed that a few of the cytomegalovirus-associated TCR beta chains recognize cytomegalovirus antigens. Some IMGT-functional V segments, including TRBV6-2 and TRBV6-3, could not be told apart with the 87-base-pair reads, so those segments were excluded. A later analysis reported that several top co-occurrence clusters appeared linked to parvovirus B19, influenza, CMV and Epstein-Barr virus. Most TCR sequences were seen in very few donors, while some public TCRs were found in many individuals. Because HLA typing was missing for some donors at each locus, association tests included only the typed subset. The authors suggested that the approach could potentially be generalized to other disease states and immunological phenotypes. Because counts were too low, seventeen rarely observed V segments, including chromosome 9 orphons, were excluded from the earlier analysis of roughly 580 of the donors.

The CDR3 goes from the cysteine to the phenylalanine over 15 residues. CDR3 DNA is the only sequence kept; it has 45 bases, read in frame from the first base. From the germline V gene, CDR1 is ENHRY and CDR2 is SYGVKD. Here V drops 0 bases and J drops 5 bases, and the junction holds 1 base not matched to any gene. The cohort consisted of 650 to 850 healthy bone marrow donors. At the time of sampling, every cohort member was nominally healthy, though immune exposures that went unrecorded were likely present. The donor was CMV seronegative and belonged to the group of 350 to 400 seronegative cohort members. A peripheral blood sample was collected from each donor, and TCR beta sequencing was performed on peripheral blood mononuclear cells. Genomic DNA was extracted from the blood cell samples with the Qiagen DNeasy Blood Extraction Kit. Comment on this clone: This clone's antigen is unknown. Base qualities are not recorded, but no much larger clone differs from it by a single base.

The sequence was obtained from a man aged 35 to 55 in good health and CMV-seronegative. Sequencing input: PBMCs. The chain was built from TRBV10-3 and TRBJ2-3; TRBD2 agrees with 11 junctional bases. The CDR3 region has the sequence CAISESSGREDTQYF. The nucleotides read TGTGCCATCAGTGAGTCTAGCGGGAGGGAAGATACGCAGTATTTT.